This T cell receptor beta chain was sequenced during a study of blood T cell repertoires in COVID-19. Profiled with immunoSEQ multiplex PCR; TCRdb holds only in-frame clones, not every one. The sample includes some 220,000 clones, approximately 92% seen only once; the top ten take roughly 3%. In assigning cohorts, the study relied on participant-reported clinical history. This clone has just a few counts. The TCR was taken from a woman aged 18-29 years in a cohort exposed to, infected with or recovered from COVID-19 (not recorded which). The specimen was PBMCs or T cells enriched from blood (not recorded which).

CDR3 bases: TGTGCCAGCAGCTTCCCCCCGGGACAGCGAAGCACAGATACGCAGTATTTT. It encodes CASSFPPGQRSTDTQYF. J is TRBJ2-3 and V is TRBV7-2; 7 positions agree with TRBD1. The CDR3 runs 17 residues. Germline V gene lookup returns CDR1 SGHTA and CDR2 FQGNSA. Trimming removed 3 bases from V and 0 bases from J; junction bases left unmatched: 9.